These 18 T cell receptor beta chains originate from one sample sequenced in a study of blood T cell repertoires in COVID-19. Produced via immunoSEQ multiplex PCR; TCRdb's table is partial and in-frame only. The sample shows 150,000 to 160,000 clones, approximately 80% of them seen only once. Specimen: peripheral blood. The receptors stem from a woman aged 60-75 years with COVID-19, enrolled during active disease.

CDR3 DNA sequence: TGTGCCAGCCGGGGGGGTAATCAGCCCCAGCATTTT. This translates into CASRGGNQPQHF. The rearrangement links TRBV6-5 to TRBJ1-5; D is possibly TRBD1 (5 bases). Trimming shortened V by 8 bases and J by 4 bases, and 9 bases separated the two germline ends. There are 12 residues in the CDR3. CDR1 and CDR2 (germline): MNHEY, SVGAGI.

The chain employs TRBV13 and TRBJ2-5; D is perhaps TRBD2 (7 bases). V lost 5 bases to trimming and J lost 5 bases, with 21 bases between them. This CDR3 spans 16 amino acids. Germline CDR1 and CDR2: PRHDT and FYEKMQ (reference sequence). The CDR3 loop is CASSQWEWGGLETQYF. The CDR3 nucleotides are TGTGCCAGCAGCCAATGGGAGTGGGGGGGCCTGGAGACCCAGTACTTC.

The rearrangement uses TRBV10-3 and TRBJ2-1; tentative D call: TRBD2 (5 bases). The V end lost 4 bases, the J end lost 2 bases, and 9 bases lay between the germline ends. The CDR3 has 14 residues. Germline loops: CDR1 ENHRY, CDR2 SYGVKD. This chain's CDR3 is CAISASPTYNEQFF. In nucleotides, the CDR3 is TGTGCCATCAGTGCTAGCCCCACCTACAATGAGCAGTTCTTC.

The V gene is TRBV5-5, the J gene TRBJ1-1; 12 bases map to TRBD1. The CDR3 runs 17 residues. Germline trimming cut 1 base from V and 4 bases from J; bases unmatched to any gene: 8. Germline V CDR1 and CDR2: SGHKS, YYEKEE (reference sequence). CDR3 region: CASSLRGQGASSTEAFF. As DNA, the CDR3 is TGTGCCAGCAGCTTGCGGGGACAGGGGGCGTCGAGCACTGAAGCTTTCTTT.

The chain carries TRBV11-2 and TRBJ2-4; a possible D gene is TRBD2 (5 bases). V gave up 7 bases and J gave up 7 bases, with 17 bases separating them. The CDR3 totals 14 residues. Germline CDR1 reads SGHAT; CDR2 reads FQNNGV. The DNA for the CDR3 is TGTGCCAGCACCCCAACCCGGGGTCTGAACATTCAGTACTTC. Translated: CASTPTRGLNIQYF.

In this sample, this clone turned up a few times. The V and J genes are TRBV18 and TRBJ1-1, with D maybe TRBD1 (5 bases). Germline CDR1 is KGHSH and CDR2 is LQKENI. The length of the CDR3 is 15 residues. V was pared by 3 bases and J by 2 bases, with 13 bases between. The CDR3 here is CASSPRRGFNTEAFF. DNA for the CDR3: TGTGCCAGCTCACCCCGTCGGGGGTTCAACACTGAAGCTTTCTTT.

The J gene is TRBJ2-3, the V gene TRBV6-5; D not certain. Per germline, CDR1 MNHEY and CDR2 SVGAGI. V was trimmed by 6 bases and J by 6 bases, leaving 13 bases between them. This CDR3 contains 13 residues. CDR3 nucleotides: TGTGCCAGCAGCACGACACCGGCGGATACGCAGTATTTT. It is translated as CASSTTPADTQYF.

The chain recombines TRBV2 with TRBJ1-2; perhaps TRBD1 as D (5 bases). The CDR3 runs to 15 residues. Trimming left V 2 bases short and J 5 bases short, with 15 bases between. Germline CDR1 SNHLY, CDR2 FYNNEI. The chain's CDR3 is CASSEWGEKGYGYTF. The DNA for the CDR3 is TGTGCCAGCAGTGAATGGGGGGAAAAGGGATATGGCTACACCTTC.

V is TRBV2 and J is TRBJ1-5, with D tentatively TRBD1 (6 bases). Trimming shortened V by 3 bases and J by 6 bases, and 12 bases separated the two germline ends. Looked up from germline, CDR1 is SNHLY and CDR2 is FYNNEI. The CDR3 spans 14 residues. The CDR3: CASSDRLGGQPQHF. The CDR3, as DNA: TGTGCCAGCAGTGATCGTTTAGGGGGTCAGCCCCAGCATTTT.

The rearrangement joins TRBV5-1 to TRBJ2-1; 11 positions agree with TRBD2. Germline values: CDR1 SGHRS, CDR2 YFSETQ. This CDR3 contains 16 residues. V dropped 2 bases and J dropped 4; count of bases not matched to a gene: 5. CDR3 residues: CASSLRVAGGYNEQFF. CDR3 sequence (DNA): TGCGCCAGCAGCTTAAGGGTAGCGGGAGGGTACAATGAGCAGTTCTTC.

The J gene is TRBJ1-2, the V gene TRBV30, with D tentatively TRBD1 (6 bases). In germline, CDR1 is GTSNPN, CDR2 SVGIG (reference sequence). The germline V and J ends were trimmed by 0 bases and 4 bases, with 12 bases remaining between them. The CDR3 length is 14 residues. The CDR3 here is CAWSVGRGFYGYTF. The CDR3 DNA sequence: TGTGCCTGGAGTGTGGGCAGGGGCTTCTATGGCTACACCTTC.

CDR3: CASSFLPATNEKLFF. As DNA, the CDR3 is TGCGCCAGCAGCTTTCTTCCCGCAACTAATGAAAAACTGTTTTTT. V is TRBV5-1 and J is TRBJ1-4; D gene uncertain. Germline assignment: CDR1 SGHRS and CDR2 YFSETQ. The germline V and J ends were trimmed by 2 bases and 0 bases, with 8 bases remaining between them. This CDR3 is 15 amino acids long.

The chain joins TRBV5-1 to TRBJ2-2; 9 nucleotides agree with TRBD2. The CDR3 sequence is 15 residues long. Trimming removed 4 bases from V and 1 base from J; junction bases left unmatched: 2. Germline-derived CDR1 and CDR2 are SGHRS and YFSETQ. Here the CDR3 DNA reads TGCGCCAGCAGCGTTAGCGGGGGGAACACCGGGGAGCTGTTTTTT. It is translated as CASSVSGGNTGELFF.

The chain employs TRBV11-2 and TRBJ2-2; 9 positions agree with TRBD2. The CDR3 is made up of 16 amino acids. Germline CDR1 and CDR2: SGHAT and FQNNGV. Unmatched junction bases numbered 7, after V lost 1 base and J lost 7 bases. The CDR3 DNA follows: TGTGCCAGCAGCTTAGCGCGTCTAGCGGGACGCGGGGAGCTGTTTTTT. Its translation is CASSLARLAGRGELFF.

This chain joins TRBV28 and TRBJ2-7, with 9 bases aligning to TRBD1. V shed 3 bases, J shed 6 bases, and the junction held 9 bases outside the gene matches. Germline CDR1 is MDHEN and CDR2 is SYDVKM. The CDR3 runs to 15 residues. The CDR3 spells CASSFRGTGLREQYV. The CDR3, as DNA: TGTGCCAGCAGTTTTAGGGGGACAGGGCTCCGCGAGCAGTACGTC.

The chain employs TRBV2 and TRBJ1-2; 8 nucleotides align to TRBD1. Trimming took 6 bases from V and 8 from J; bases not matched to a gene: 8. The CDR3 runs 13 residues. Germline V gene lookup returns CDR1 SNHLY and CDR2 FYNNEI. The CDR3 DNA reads TGTGCCAGCAGCCCCCAGGGGGCGTGGGGCTACACCTTC. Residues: CASSPQGAWGYTF.

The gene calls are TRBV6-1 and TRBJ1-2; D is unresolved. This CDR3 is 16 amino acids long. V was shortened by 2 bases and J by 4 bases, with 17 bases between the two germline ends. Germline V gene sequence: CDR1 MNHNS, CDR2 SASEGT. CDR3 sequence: CASSELGEQIPYGYTF. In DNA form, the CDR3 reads TGTGCCAGCAGTGAACTTGGAGAGCAAATACCCTATGGCTACACCTTC.

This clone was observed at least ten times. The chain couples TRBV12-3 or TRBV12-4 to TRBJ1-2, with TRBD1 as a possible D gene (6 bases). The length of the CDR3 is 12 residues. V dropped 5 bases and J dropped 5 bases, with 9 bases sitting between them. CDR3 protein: CASSPTGYGYTF. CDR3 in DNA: TGTGCCAGCAGTCCCACAGGGTATGGCTACACCTTC.